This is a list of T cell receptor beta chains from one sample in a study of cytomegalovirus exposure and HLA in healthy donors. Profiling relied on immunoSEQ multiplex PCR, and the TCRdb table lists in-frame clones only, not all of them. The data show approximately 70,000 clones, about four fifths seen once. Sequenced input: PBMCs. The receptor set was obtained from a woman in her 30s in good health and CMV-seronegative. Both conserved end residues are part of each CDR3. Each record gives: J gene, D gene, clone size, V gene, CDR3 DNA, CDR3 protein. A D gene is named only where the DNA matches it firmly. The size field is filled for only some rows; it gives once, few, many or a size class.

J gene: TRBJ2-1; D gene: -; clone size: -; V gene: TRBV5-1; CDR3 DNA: TGCGCCAGCAGCTCCGGCGAGTTAGCGCTTATTGAGCAGTTCTTC; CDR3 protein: CASSSGELALIEQFF
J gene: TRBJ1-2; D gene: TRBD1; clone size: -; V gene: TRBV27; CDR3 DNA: TGTGCCAGCAGTCCCCGCCAATTCACAGGGGGACAAATTAACTATGGCTACACCTTC; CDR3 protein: CASSPRQFTGGQINYGYTF
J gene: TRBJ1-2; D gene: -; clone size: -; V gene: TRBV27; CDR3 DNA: TGTGCCAGCAGTTTATGGAGCCAGGGGTATGGCTACACCTTC; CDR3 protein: CASSLWSQGYGYTF
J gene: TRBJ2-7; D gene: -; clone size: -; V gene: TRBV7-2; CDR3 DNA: TGTGCCAGCAGCTTAGCGGGGGGGCCCTACGAGCAGTACTTC; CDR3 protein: CASSLAGGPYEQYF
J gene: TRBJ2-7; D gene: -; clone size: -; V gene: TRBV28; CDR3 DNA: TGTGCCAGCAGTTCCCGTGCAGGGGACTACGAGCAGTACTTC; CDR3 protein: CASSSRAGDYEQYF
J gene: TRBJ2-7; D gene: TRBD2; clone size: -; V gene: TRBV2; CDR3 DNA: TGTGCCAGCGGAACGGCTAGCGGGGGGGCTAGGGAGCAGTACTTC; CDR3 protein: CASGTASGGAREQYF
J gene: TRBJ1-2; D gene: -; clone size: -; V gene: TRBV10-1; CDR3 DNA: TGCGCCAGCAGTGAGGGCCTTAACTATGGCTACACCTTC; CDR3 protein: CASSEGLNYGYTF
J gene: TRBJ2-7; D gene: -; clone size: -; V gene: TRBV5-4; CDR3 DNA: TGTGCCAGCAGCTTAGGCAGGAACGAGCAGTACTTC; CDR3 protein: CASSLGRNEQYF
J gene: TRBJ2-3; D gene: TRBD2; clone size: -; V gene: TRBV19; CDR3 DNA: TGTGCCAGTAGTTACCCTAGCGGGGGGGCAGATACGCAGTATTTT; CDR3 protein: CASSYPSGGADTQYF
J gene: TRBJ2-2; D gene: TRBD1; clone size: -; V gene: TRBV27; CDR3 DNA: TGTGCCAGCAGACCCAGGGGGTTCAGCGGGGAGCTGTTTTTT; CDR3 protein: CASRPRGFSGELFF
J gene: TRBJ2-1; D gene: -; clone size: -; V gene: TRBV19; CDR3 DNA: TGTGCCACCGGGGGCTCCTACAATGAGCAGTTCTTC; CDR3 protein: CATGGSYNEQFF
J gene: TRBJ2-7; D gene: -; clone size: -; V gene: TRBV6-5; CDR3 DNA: TGTGCCAGCAGTTACCCTTTTCTCGTCTGCGGCGGCGAGCAGTACTTC; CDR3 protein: CASSYPFLVCGGEQYF
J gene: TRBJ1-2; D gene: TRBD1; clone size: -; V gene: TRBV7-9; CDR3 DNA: TGTGCCAGCAGCGCCCAGAAGACAGGGGCTGGCTACACCTTC; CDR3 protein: CASSAQKTGAGYTF
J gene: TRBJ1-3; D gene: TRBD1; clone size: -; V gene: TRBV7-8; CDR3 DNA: TGTGCCAGCAGCTTAGCGGGGACAGGGTGGGAAGTGGGAAACACCATATATTTT; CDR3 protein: CASSLAGTGWEVGNTIYF
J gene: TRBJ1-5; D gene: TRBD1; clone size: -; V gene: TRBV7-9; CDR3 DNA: TGTGCCAGCAGCCCGGGCGGGACAGATCTCAACCAGCCCCAGCATTTT; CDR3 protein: CASSPGGTDLNQPQHF
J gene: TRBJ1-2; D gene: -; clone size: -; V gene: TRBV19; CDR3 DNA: TGTGCCAGTAGTATTCAAGGGAGTGACTATGGCTACACCTTC; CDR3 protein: CASSIQGSDYGYTF
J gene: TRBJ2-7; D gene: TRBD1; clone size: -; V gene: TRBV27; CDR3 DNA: TGTGCCAGCAGTCCCCGACAGGGCTACGAGCAGTACTTC; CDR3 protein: CASSPRQGYEQYF
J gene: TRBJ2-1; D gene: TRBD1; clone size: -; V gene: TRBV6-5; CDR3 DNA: TGTGCCAGCGTTTCCGGGACAGTCCCCTACAATGAGCAGTTCTTC; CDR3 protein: CASVSGTVPYNEQFF
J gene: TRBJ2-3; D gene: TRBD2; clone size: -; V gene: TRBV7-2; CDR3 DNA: TGTGCCAGCAGGACCGGGACTAATTCAGATACGCAGTATTTT; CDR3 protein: CASRTGTNSDTQYF
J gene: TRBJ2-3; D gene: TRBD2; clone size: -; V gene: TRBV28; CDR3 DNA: TGTGCCAGCAGTTCGCCGGGACTAGCGGGGGGCCGCACAGATACGCAGTATTTT; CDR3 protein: CASSSPGLAGGRTDTQYF
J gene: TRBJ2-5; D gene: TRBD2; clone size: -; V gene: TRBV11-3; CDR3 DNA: TGTGCCAGCAGAGGGAGGGAAGAGACCCAGTACTTC; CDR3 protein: CASRGREETQYF
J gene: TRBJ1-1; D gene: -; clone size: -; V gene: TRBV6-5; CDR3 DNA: TGTGCCAGCAGTTACTCTTATGACGCGGTGAACACTGAAGCTTTCTTT; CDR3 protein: CASSYSYDAVNTEAFF
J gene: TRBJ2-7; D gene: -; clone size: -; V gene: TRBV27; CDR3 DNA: TGTGCCAGCAGTTGGGGGGGCAGTCCCTACGAGCAGTACTTC; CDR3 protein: CASSWGGSPYEQYF
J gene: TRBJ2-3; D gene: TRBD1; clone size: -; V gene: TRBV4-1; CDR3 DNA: TGCGCCAGCAGCCGGACAGGGGCTCTCACAGATACGCAGTATTTT; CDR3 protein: CASSRTGALTDTQYF
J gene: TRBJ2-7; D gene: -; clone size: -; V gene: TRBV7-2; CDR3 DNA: TGTGCCAGCAGCACCTCAGGGTACGAGCAGTACTTC; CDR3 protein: CASSTSGYEQYF
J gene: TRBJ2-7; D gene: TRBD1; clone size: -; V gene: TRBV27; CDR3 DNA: TGTGCCAGCAGTTTGCGACAGGGGGCCTACGAGCAGTACTTC; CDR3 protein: CASSLRQGAYEQYF
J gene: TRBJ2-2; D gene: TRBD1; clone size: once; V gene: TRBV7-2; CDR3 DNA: TGTGCCAGCAGCTGGGACAGGGCCGGGGAGCTGTTTTTT; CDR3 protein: CASSWDRAGELFF
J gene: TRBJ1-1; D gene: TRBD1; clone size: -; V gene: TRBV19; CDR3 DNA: TGTGCCAGTAGTACACCCAGGACAGGAGGATTAAACACTGAAGCTTTCTTT; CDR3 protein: CASSTPRTGGLNTEAFF